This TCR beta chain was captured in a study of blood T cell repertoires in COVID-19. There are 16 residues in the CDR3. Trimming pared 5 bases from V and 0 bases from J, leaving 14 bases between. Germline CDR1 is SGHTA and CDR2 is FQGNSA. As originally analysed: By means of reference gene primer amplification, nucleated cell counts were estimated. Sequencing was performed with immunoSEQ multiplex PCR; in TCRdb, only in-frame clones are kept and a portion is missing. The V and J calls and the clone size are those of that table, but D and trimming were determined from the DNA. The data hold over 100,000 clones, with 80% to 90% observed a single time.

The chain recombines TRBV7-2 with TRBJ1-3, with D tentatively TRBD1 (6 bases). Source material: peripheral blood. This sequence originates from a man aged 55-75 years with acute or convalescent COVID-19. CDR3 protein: CASSPQGQSSGNTIYF. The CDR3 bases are TGTGCCAGCAGCCCTCAGGGACAAAGCTCTGGAAACACCATATATTTT.